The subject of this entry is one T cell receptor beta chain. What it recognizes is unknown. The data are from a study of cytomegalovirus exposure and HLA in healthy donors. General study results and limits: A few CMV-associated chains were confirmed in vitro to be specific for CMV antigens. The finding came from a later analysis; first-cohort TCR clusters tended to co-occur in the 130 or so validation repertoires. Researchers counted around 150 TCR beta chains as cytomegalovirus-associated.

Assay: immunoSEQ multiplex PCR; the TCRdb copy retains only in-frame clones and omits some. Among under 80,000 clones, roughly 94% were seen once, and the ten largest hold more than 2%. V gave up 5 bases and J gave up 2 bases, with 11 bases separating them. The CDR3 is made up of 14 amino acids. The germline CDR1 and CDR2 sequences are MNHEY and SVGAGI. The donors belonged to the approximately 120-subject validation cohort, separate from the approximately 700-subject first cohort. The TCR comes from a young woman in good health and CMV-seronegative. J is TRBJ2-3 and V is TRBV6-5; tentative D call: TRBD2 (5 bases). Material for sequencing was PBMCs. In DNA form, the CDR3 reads TGTGCCAGCAGTGGCTCAGACTACACAGATACGCAGTATTTT. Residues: CASSGSDYTDTQYF.